This T cell receptor (beta chain) was captured by sequencing in a study of cytomegalovirus exposure and HLA in healthy donors. General observations from the study: Rates of TCR association differed by HLA locus in a later analysis, with DRB1 highest and HLA-C lowest. Common viral pathogens seemed to be connected with several of the most significant clusters, according to a later analysis. The study put around 180 TCR beta chains on its list as cytomegalovirus-associated. An analysis was carried out at a later point. It showed that HLA-associated TCR beta chains were more clonally expanded than equally common non-associated chains.

Germline V gene lookup returns CDR1 SGHTS and CDR2 YDEGEE. The CDR3 consists of 16 residues. V dropped 5 bases and J dropped 0; count of bases not matched to a gene: 6. With regard to this clone: Its antigen is unknown.

PCR was performed using 60 Vbeta and 13 Jbeta primers. TCRdb keeps only in-frame clones here, not all; method: immunoSEQ multiplex PCR. Of about 160,000 clones detected, roughly four fifths appear once; the ten largest clones hold over 1.3%. The rearrangement uses TRBV5-8 and TRBJ2-7; 12 nucleotides agree with TRBD2. Sequencing used PBMCs. This TCR derives from a man between 60 and 70 years old in good health and CMV-seronegative. CDR3 amino acids: CASSILAGGFSYEQYF. CDR3 DNA sequence: TGTGCCAGCAGTATACTAGCGGGAGGCTTCTCCTACGAGCAGTACTTC.